This T cell receptor (beta chain) was documented in a study of PD-1 blockade in classical Hodgkin lymphoma. General study findings and limits: Newly diagnosed and completely responding patients shared comparable baseline diversity. CD4+ TCR diversity rose significantly by C4D1, and CD8+ TCR diversity did not.

V gave up 1 base and J gave up 3 bases; unmatched junction bases: 9. Germline loops: CDR1 LNHNV, CDR2 YYDKDF (reference sequence). CDR3 length equals 17 residues. The table came from immunoSEQ multiplex PCR; TCRdb's copy has only in-frame clones and leaves some out. The sample lists 40,000 to 45,000 clones; just under 80% were seen once. All trial patients relapsed after autologous stem cell transplantation. This clone was seen just once. Its cognate antigen is unknown. The input for sequencing was peripheral blood mononuclear cells (PBMCs), taken at baseline. V is TRBV15 and J is TRBJ1-5, with 7 bases fitting TRBD1. The source of this sequence is a human donor with classical Hodgkin lymphoma. Here the CDR3 reads CATSRVVGTANNQPQHF. The CDR3 DNA follows: TGTGCCACCAGCAGAGTGGTCGGGACAGCGAACAATCAGCCCCAGCATTTT.